This T cell receptor beta chain was documented in a study of PD-1 and CTLA-4 blockade in melanoma (dated by TCRdb to the early 2020s). Some background on the complete study: The study compared how PD-1 blockade and CTLA-4 blockade affected the melanoma-reactive CD8 T cell response in patients with melanoma.

Of note for this clone: Its antigen remains unidentified. Base qualities are not provided; no much larger clone lies one nucleotide away.

In the germline V gene, CDR1 corresponds to SNHLY and CDR2 to FYNNEI. The CDR3 contains 12 residues, cysteine and phenylalanine counted. The kept DNA is CDR3 alone, 36 bases in frame from the first base. V and J are truncated by 6 bases and 0 bases respectively, leaving an intervening sequence of 3 bases. The library relied on the immunoSEQ multiplex PCR assay. TCRdb carries this immuneACCESS record with in-frame sequences only. Its versions omit some clonotypes, under half of them owing to an unresolved V gene in the studies checked, with the rest unexplained. The sample table lists 20,000 to 25,000 clones, approximately 88% of them with a count of one. Approximately 7.8% of the sample is taken by the ten largest.

This sample comprised CD8+ T cells from peripheral blood, obtained before anti-PD-1 treatment. The rearrangement combines TRBV2 with TRBJ1-5; too little of a D gene remains to name it. This receptor was obtained from a human donor with melanoma. The CDR3 corresponds to CASRFSNQPQHF. The nucleotide sequence is TGTGCCAGCAGGTTTAGCAATCAGCCCCAGCATTTT.